These 16 T cell receptor beta chains were sequenced from one sample in a study of blood T cell repertoires in COVID-19. TCRdb keeps only in-frame clones here, not all; method: immunoSEQ multiplex PCR. The repertoire holds around 100,000 clones, with approximately 86% as singletons. Sequencing used PBMCs or T cells enriched from blood (not recorded which). Receptor source: a woman in her fifties or sixties who had recovered from COVID-19.

The V gene is TRBV5-1, the J gene TRBJ1-2, with D possibly TRBD1 on 5 matching bases. The CDR3 extends over 13 amino acids. Germline CDR1 reads SGHRS; CDR2 reads YFSETQ. V dropped 1 base and J dropped 7 bases, with 11 bases sitting between them. The chain's CDR3 is CASSLLGEGGYTF. CDR3 nucleotides: TGCGCCAGCAGCTTGTTAGGGGAGGGTGGCTACACCTTC.

The CDR3 loop is CASSLEVRAGVYTGELFF. DNA for the CDR3: TGTGCCAGCAGCTTGGAAGTGAGAGCGGGAGTTTACACCGGGGAGCTGTTTTTT. J is TRBJ2-2 and V is TRBV5-5; 8 bases agree with TRBD2. V was pared by 0 bases and J by 3 bases, with 10 bases of the junction left unmatched. The germline gives CDR1 SGHKS, CDR2 YYEKEE (reference sequence). CDR3 length equals 18 residues.

The rearrangement links TRBV11-2 to TRBJ1-2; 8 bases match TRBD1. CDR1 and CDR2 (germline): SGHAT, FQNNGV. The CDR3 totals 18 residues. V dropped 1 base and J dropped 2; count of bases not matched to a gene: 12. In DNA form, the CDR3 reads TGTGCCAGCAGCTTAGCGTGGATGACAGGGGACTTAAACTATGGCTACACCTTC. This codes for CASSLAWMTGDLNYGYTF.

This clone was detected once. The chain recombines TRBV20-1 with TRBJ2-3; TRBD2 matches 12 bases. The germline gives CDR1 DFQATT, CDR2 SNEGSKA (reference sequence). This CDR3 has 17 amino acids. V shed 3 bases and J 4 bases; nucleotides not matched to a gene: 11. CDR3 bases: TGCAGTGCTAGTATGTGGACTAGCGGGATCGCATCAGATACGCAGTATTTT. As protein: CSASMWTSGIASDTQYF.

The chain employs TRBV19 and TRBJ2-6, with 7 bases fitting TRBD2. The CDR3 is 17 residues long. CDR1 and CDR2 (germline): LNHDA, SQIVND (reference sequence). The trim removed 5 bases at V and 2 bases at J, leaving 9 bases unmatched. The CDR3, as DNA: TGTGCCAGTAGTGACGGGGGGTTCAGAACTGGGGCCAACGTCCTGACTTTC. The encoded protein is CASSDGGFRTGANVLTF.

The V gene is TRBV6-5, the J gene TRBJ1-1, with 7 nucleotides matching TRBD1. Germline values: CDR1 MNHEY, CDR2 SVGAGI. The V gene end was trimmed by 6 bases and the J gene end by 1 base; junction bases not matched to a gene: 2. The CDR3 contains 13 residues. The CDR3 sequence: CASRGQENTEAFF. DNA of the CDR3: TGTGCCAGCAGAGGACAGGAGAACACTGAAGCTTTCTTT.

The rearrangement joins TRBV24-1 to TRBJ2-5; no definite D call. This CDR3 has 15 residues. Trimming shortened V by 4 bases and J by 1 base, and 12 bases separated the two germline ends. The germline V gene encodes CDR1 KGHDR and CDR2 SFDVKD. The CDR3 protein is CATSDGRFAQETQYF. CDR3 nucleotides: TGTGCCACCAGTGACGGTCGGTTTGCCCAAGAGACCCAGTACTTC.

The CDR3 sequence is CASSPHWDRGRTSGRTDTQYF. Here the CDR3 DNA reads TGCGCCAGCAGCCCCCATTGGGACAGGGGAAGGACTAGCGGGAGGACAGATACGCAGTATTTT. The chain employs TRBV5-1 and TRBJ2-3; 14 nucleotides match TRBD2. Trimming removed 4 bases from V and 3 bases from J; junction bases left unmatched: 19. Germline values: CDR1 SGHRS, CDR2 YFSETQ. The length of the CDR3 is 21 residues.

The V and J genes are TRBV28 and TRBJ1-1, with D possibly being TRBD1 (6 bases). Trimming cost V 6 bases and J 3 bases, with 11 bases left between them. This CDR3 comprises 13 residues. CDR1 and CDR2 (germline): MDHEN, SYDVKM. DNA of the CDR3: TGTGCCAGCAGGCTACAGGGATACACTGAAGCTTTCTTT. Translating it yields CASRLQGYTEAFF.

The chain combines TRBV7-8 with TRBJ2-2; 7 nucleotides match TRBD1. The CDR3 spans 15 residues. J lost 6 bases, V lost 1 base, and 5 bases had no gene match. From germline, CDR1 is SGHVS and CDR2 FQNEAQ. The CDR3 region is CASSLDGGQAGELFF. In DNA form, the CDR3 reads TGTGCCAGCAGCTTAGACGGCGGACAGGCCGGGGAGCTGTTTTTT.

The chain joins TRBV7-9 to TRBJ2-7, with a weak D call TRBD2 (6 bases). This CDR3 region has 15 residues. Per germline, CDR1 SEHNR and CDR2 FQNEAQ (reference sequence). Trimming removed 0 bases from V and 3 bases from J, with 12 bases in between. In DNA form, the CDR3 reads TGTGCCAGCAGCTTAGCTGGAGGGGACGTCTACGAGCAGTACTTC. This gives the protein CASSLAGGDVYEQYF.

The genes are TRBV28 and TRBJ2-7, with D tentatively TRBD1 (6 bases). Germline CDR1 MDHEN, CDR2 SYDVKM. There are 12 residues in the CDR3. The V end lost 6 bases, the J end lost 7 bases, and 13 bases lay between the germline ends. This CDR3 reads CASSTGLGEQYF. DNA for the CDR3: TGTGCCAGCAGCACAGGGCTAGGGGAGCAGTACTTC.

The V call is TRBV5-4, the J call TRBJ2-7; maybe TRBD1 (6 bases). With 1 base removed from V and 3 bases from J, the gap between germline ends came to 14 bases. The CDR3 runs to 15 residues. Looked up from germline, CDR1 is SGHNT and CDR2 is YYREEE (reference sequence). This chain's CDR3 is CASSLSGTGSYEQYF. The CDR3, as DNA: TGTGCCAGCAGCTTGTCCGGAACAGGGAGCTACGAGCAGTACTTC.

The gene calls are TRBV3-1 (or the pseudogene TRBV3-2) and TRBJ2-7; 9 nucleotides agree with TRBD1. The CDR3 contains 16 residues. Germline V CDR1 and CDR2: LGHDT, YNNKEL (reference sequence). The V segment lost 4 bases and the J segment 2 bases; nucleotides outside the gene matches: 9. CDR3 bases: TGTGCCAGCAGCCCGACAAGGACAGGGGAACCCTACGAGCAGTACTTC. Translation gives CASSPTRTGEPYEQYF.

V and J are TRBV6-5 and TRBJ2-1; 7 bases line up with TRBD2. Trimming took 0 bases from V and 0 from J; bases not matched to a gene: 2. The CDR3 spans 16 residues. Germline assignment: CDR1 MNHEY and CDR2 SVGAGI. CDR3 region: CASSYSGGSSYNEQFF. In DNA, the CDR3 is TGTGCCAGCAGTTACTCGGGGGGGAGCTCCTACAATGAGCAGTTCTTC.

The V gene is TRBV27, the J gene TRBJ1-2; D is perhaps TRBD1 (5 bases). The CDR3 covers 15 residues. CDR1 and CDR2 from the germline V gene are MNHEY and SMNVEV (reference sequence). V was cut by 6 bases and J by 5 bases, with 19 bases left in between. The CDR3 loop reads CASSLKGSGGYGYTF. The CDR3 DNA follows: TGTGCCAGCAGCCTAAAGGGATCCGGGGGTTATGGCTACACCTTC.